These 24 T cell receptor beta chains were all obtained from the same sample, sequenced in a study of cytomegalovirus exposure and HLA in healthy donors. The PCR had 60 Vbeta and 13 Jbeta primers. Produced via immunoSEQ multiplex PCR; TCRdb's table is partial and in-frame only. The repertoire holds more than 150,000 clones, 70% to 85% seen once, with less than 1.5% in the top ten. The sequenced sample was PBMCs. The receptors derive from a man between 18 and 35 years old in good health and CMV-seronegative.

The chain recombines TRBV5-6 with TRBJ1-1; the D gene is possibly TRBD1 (5 bases). The germline V gene has CDR1 SGHDT and CDR2 YYEEEE. The CDR3 is 15 residues long. V shed 4 bases and J shed 0 bases, with 13 bases lying between them. The CDR3 protein is CASSPPPTVNTEAFF. DNA for the CDR3: TGTGCCAGCAGCCCCCCCCCGACAGTGAACACTGAAGCTTTCTTT.

The chain joins TRBV6-4 to TRBJ2-5, with 9 bases matching TRBD2. The assigned J gene may be wrong: the sequence end matches TRBJ2-7 better. The V gene's germline CDR1 is MRHNA and CDR2 SNTAGT. The CDR3 runs to 15 residues. The CDR3 sequence is CASSESSGSSYEQYF. In nucleotides, the CDR3 is TGTGCCAGCAGTGAAAGTAGCGGGAGCTCCTACGAGCAGTACTTC.

The rearrangement joins TRBV20-1 to TRBJ2-3; D is undetermined. Trimming removed 6 bases at V and 9 bases at J, with 13 bases between. Germline CDR1 reads DFQATT; CDR2 reads SNEGSKA (reference sequence). This CDR3 region has 11 residues. CDR3 bases: TGCAGTGCCCACCTCCACACGACGCAGTATTTT. Its translation is CSAHLHTTQYF.

The chain joins TRBV4-1 to TRBJ2-2, with D maybe TRBD1 (5 bases). The germline V and J ends were trimmed by 0 bases and 2 bases, with 10 bases remaining between them. CDR3 length: 16 residues. Germline assignment: CDR1 MGHRA and CDR2 YSYEKL. CDR3 amino acids: CASSQEGQGNTGELFF. CDR3 coding DNA: TGCGCCAGCAGCCAAGAAGGGCAGGGTAACACCGGGGAGCTGTTTTTT.

The chain recombines TRBV7-8 with TRBJ2-7; 9 bases map to TRBD2. V shed 1 base, J shed 6 bases, and the junction held 10 bases outside the gene matches. Germline CDR1 and CDR2: SGHVS and FQNEAQ. This CDR3 has 16 residues. The CDR3 DNA follows: TGTGCCAGCAGCTTAGTAGGTAGCGGGAGCCAAGGCGAGCAGTACTTC. Its translation is CASSLVGSGSQGEQYF. Full variable domain (rest looked up from reference TRBV7-8 and TRBJ2-7): GAGVSQSPRYKVAKRGQDVALRCDPISGHVSLFWYQQALGQGPEFLTYFQNEAQLDKSGLPSDRFFAERPEGSVSTLKIQRTQQEDSAVYLCASSLVGSGSQGEQYFGPGTRLTVT.

This chain connects TRBV4-3 to TRBJ2-1; D call uncertain. In germline, CDR1 is LGHNA, CDR2 YSLEER. The CDR3 has 13 residues. The V end was cut by 0 bases, the J end by 9 bases, with 9 bases between. The CDR3 sequence is CASSQDRRGEQFF. The DNA of the CDR3 is TGCGCCAGCAGCCAAGATAGGAGAGGTGAGCAGTTCTTC.

The chain couples TRBV9 to TRBJ1-6, with D possibly matching TRBD1 (6 bases). The germline gives CDR1 SGDLS, CDR2 YYNGEE. This CDR3 has 12 amino acids. V was trimmed by 4 bases and J by 8 bases, leaving 7 bases between them. The CDR3 reads CASSRQDSPLHF. CDR3 in DNA: TGTGCCAGCAGCCGACAGGATTCACCCCTCCACTTT.

This chain links TRBV2 with TRBJ1-5; D gene ambiguous. Germline CDR1 SNHLY, CDR2 FYNNEI. Trimming shortened V by 4 bases and J by 0 bases, and 7 bases separated the two germline ends. The CDR3 is made up of 14 amino acids. The chain's CDR3 is CASSVNFSNQPQHF. In DNA form, the CDR3 reads TGTGCCAGCAGTGTGAACTTTAGCAATCAGCCCCAGCATTTT.

The rearrangement joins TRBV5-6 to TRBJ2-7; tentatively, D is TRBD1 (6 bases). Trimming left V 4 bases short and J 2 bases short, with 13 bases between. The CDR3 runs 14 residues. The germline gives CDR1 SGHDT, CDR2 YYEEEE. This chain's CDR3 is CASSLGGTTYEQYF. Written as DNA, the CDR3 is TGTGCCAGCAGCCTAGGGGGTACGACCTACGAGCAGTACTTC.

For this clone: At the DNA level, this CDR3 is encoded by other sequences in the same sample as well. The chain recombines TRBV30 with TRBJ1-5; TRBD1 matches 7 bases. The CDR3 loop spans 13 amino acids. V shed 4 bases, J shed 3 bases, and the junction held 3 bases outside the gene matches. Germline CDR1 is GTSNPN and CDR2 is SVGIG (reference sequence). The DNA for the CDR3 is TGTGCCTGGAACAGGGGCTCCAATCAGCCCCAGCATTTT. Its protein product is CAWNRGSNQPQHF.

The chain is built from TRBV19 and TRBJ2-3; 11 bases line up with TRBD2. CDR3 length: 17 residues. The V segment lost 5 bases and the J segment 2 bases; nucleotides outside the gene matches: 9. Germline V CDR1 and CDR2: LNHDA, SQIVND (reference sequence). As DNA, the CDR3 is TGTGCCAGTAGTCCAGAAATAGCGGGAGGGGACACAGATACGCAGTATTTT. This encodes CASSPEIAGGDTDTQYF. Drawing the rest from reference TRBV19 and TRBJ2-3, the complete variable domain is DGGITQSPKYLFRKEGQNVTLSCEQNLNHDAMYWYRQDPGQGLRLIYYSQIVNDFQKGDIAEGYSVSREKKESFPLTVTSAQKNPTAFYLCASSPEIAGGDTDTQYFGPGTRLTVL.

The chain carries TRBV30 and TRBJ1-3, with D perhaps matching TRBD1 (5 bases). The germline CDR1 and CDR2 sequences are GTSNPN and SVGIG (reference sequence). Trimming stripped 2 bases from V and 0 bases from J, with 14 bases between. This CDR3 is built from 16 residues. The chain's CDR3 is CAWSRGVLSSGNTIYF. The DNA for the CDR3 is TGTGCCTGGAGTAGGGGTGTCCTTAGCTCTGGAAACACCATATATTTT.

The chain is built from TRBV4-1 and TRBJ1-2; 9 bases match TRBD1. In germline, CDR1 is MGHRA, CDR2 YSYEKL. Trimming removed 4 bases from V and 8 bases from J; junction bases left unmatched: 5. This CDR3 spans 13 amino acids. This CDR3 is CASSPGQGLGYTF. The CDR3, as DNA: TGCGCCAGCAGCCCGGGACAGGGATTGGGCTACACCTTC.

The CDR3 loop is CASSVASGTLYNEQFF. CDR3 DNA sequence: TGTGCCAGCAGCGTAGCGAGCGGGACCCTTTACAATGAGCAGTTCTTC. The chain employs TRBV9 and TRBJ2-1; 7 positions match TRBD2. V dropped 0 bases and J dropped 4; count of bases not matched to a gene: 7. CDR3 size: 16 residues. Germline V gives CDR1 SGDLS, CDR2 YYNGEE.

This sequence joins TRBV14 and TRBJ1-6, with 10 positions matching TRBD1. The CDR3 totals 16 residues. Germline lookup yields CDR1 SGHDN and CDR2 FVKESK. V shed 1 base, J shed 3 bases, and the junction held 0 bases outside the gene matches. CDR3 in amino acids: CASSQGDRGYNSPLHF. CDR3 nucleotide sequence: TGTGCCAGCAGCCAAGGGGACAGGGGCTATAATTCACCCCTCCACTTT.

The CDR3: CASSLARSGGNTGELFF. CDR3 in DNA: TGTGCCAGCAGCTTGGCAAGGAGCGGGGGGAACACCGGGGAGCTGTTTTTT. The chain recombines TRBV5-6 with TRBJ2-2; 8 bases fit TRBD2. The V gene's germline CDR1 is SGHDT and CDR2 YYEEEE. The length of the CDR3 is 17 residues. V lost 0 bases to trimming and J lost 1 base; unmatched junction nucleotides: 5.

This clone was counted a single time. The chain employs TRBV7-9 and TRBJ1-4; TRBD1 matches at 10 bases. Trimming at V came to 5 bases and at J to 11 bases, leaving 11 bases not matched to a gene. The CDR3 has 15 residues. In germline, CDR1 is SEHNR, CDR2 FQNEAQ (reference sequence). CDR3 in DNA: TGTGCCAGCAGCGCAACGACAGGGGGCCGTGAGAAACTGTTTTTT. It is translated as CASSATTGGREKLFF.

V and J are TRBV6-5 and TRBJ2-2, with D uncertain. V shed 2 bases and J shed 0 bases, with 7 bases lying between them. This CDR3 is 15 amino acids long. Per germline, CDR1 MNHEY and CDR2 SVGAGI. CDR3 loop: CASSYVSSNTGELFF. The CDR3 nucleotides read TGTGCCAGCAGTTACGTCAGTTCGAACACCGGGGAGCTGTTTTTT.

The V and J genes are TRBV19 and TRBJ1-2, with TRBD1 matching 7 bases. The CDR3 loop spans 15 amino acids. The germline V gene has CDR1 LNHDA and CDR2 SQIVND (reference sequence). V lost 5 bases and J lost 0; bases outside the gene matches: 6. The CDR3 loop reads CASSPTGQPNYGYTF. The DNA of the CDR3 is TGTGCCAGTAGTCCAACGGGACAGCCTAACTATGGCTACACCTTC.

The V gene is TRBV11-3, the J gene TRBJ2-2, with D tentatively TRBD1 (6 bases). Germline-derived CDR1 and CDR2 are SGHNT and YENEEA. The CDR3 is made up of 11 amino acids. Trimming took off 5 bases at V and 8 bases at J, with 6 bases between the two ends. The CDR3 region is CASSQGGELFF. The DNA of the CDR3 is TGTGCCAGCAGCCAGGGGGGGGAGCTGTTTTTT.

V gene TRBV18 combines with J gene TRBJ1-2, with D possibly matching TRBD1 (5 bases). The germline V gene has CDR1 KGHSH and CDR2 LQKENI. Trimming removed 6 bases at V and 2 bases at J, with 25 bases between. The CDR3 runs 18 residues. CDR3 DNA: TGTGCCAGCTCGTCTCAACTCCAATACGACAGAATAAACTATGGCTACACCTTC. Translation gives CASSSQLQYDRINYGYTF.

This chain joins TRBV5-4 and TRBJ1-2; 8 bases match TRBD1. The length of the CDR3 is 19 residues. Germline assignment: CDR1 SGHNT and CDR2 YYREEE (reference sequence). After removal of 4 bases from V and 4 bases from J, the junction contained 21 bases not matched to a gene. The CDR3 nucleotides are TGTGCCAGCAGCCTAGGTTCGGTCCCGGGACAGGTTCGGGGCTATGGCTACACCTTC. It yields the protein CASSLGSVPGQVRGYGYTF.

The chain uses TRBV19 and TRBJ2-7, with D possibly TRBD2 on 7 matching bases. Germline V CDR1 and CDR2: LNHDA, SQIVND (reference sequence). V lost 5 bases, J lost 2 bases, and 19 bases lay in between. CDR3 size: 16 residues. This chain's CDR3 is CASSSNEGGATYEQYF. The CDR3 nucleotides read TGTGCCAGTAGTTCCAACGAGGGGGGGGCCACCTACGAGCAGTACTTC.

The gene calls are TRBV12-5 and TRBJ2-7, with D perhaps TRBD2 (5 bases). V lost 5 bases, J lost 3 bases, and 17 bases lay in between. Germline CDR1 reads LGHNT; CDR2 reads FRNRAP. The CDR3 extends over 15 amino acids. The CDR3 region has the DNA TGTGCTAGTGGTAACGGGGTTTATGGTCGCTACGAGCAGTACTTC. It specifies CASGNGVYGRYEQYF.